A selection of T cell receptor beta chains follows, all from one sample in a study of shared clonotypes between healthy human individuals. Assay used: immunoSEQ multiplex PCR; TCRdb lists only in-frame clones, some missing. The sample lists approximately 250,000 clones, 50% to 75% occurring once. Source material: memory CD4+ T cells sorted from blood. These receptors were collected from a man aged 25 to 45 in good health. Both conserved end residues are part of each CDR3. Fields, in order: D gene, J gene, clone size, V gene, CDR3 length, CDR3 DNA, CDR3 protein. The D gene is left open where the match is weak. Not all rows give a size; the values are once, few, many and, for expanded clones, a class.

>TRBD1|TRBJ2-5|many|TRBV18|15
TGTGCCAGCTCACCAAACAGGGGGCGCTGGGAGACCCAGTACTTC
CASSPNRGRWETQYF
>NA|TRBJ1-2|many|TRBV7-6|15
TGTGCCAGCAGCTTAGAGGTCGGAACTAACTATGGCTACACCTTC
CASSLEVGTNYGYTF
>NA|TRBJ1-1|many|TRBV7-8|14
TGTGCCAGCAGCTCCCAGGGTGGAGACACTGAAGCTTTCTTT
CASSSQGGDTEAFF
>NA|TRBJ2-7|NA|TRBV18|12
TGTGCCAGCTCACCGGAGGGAAGACGGTGGCGCTTC
CASSPEGRRWRF
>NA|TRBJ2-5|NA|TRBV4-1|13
TGCGCCAGCAGCCAGGTACTACCGGAGACCCAGTACTTC
CASSQVLPETQYF
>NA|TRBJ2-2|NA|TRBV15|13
TGTGCCACCAGCTTTCCCTGGTCCGGGGAGCTGTTTTTT
CATSFPWSGELFF
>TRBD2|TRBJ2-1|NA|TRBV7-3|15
TGTGCCAGCAGCTTTGGAGGGAGGGCCATGAATGAGCAGTTCTTC
CASSFGGRAMNEQFF
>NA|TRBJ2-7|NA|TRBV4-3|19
TGCGCCAGCAGCCAATTAACGGGACGCGGGACGGGAAGCTCCTACGAGCAGTACTTC
CASSQLTGRGTGSSYEQYF
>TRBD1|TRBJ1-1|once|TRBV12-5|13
TGTGCTAGCAACAGGGGGCTGGGCACTGAAGCTTTCTTT
CASNRGLGTEAFF
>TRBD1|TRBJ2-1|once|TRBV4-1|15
TGCGCCAGCAGCCAAGAAGGGACAGAATACAATGAGCAGTTCTTC
CASSQEGTEYNEQFF
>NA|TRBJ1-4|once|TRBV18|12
TGTGCCAGCTCATTGTCCGGTGAAAAACTGTTTTTT
CASSLSGEKLFF
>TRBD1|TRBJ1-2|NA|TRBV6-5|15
TGTGCCAGCAGCTACCGGGACAGGGGAATCTATGGCTACACCTTC
CASSYRDRGIYGYTF
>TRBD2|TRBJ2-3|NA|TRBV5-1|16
TGCGCCAGCAGCTTGGCCGTGGCGGGAGTTACAGATACGCAGTATTTT
CASSLAVAGVTDTQYF
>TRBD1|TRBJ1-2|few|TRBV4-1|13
TGCGCCAGCAGCCAAGAAGGGACAGCTGGCTACACCTTC
CASSQEGTAGYTF
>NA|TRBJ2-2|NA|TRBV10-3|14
TGTGCCATACAGAATGGACAGAACACCGGGGAGCTGTTTTTT
CAIQNGQNTGELFF
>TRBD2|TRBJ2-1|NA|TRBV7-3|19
TGTGCCAGCAGCCCCCGGGGACTAGCGGGAGACAGCTCCTACAATGAGCAGTTCTTC
CASSPRGLAGDSSYNEQFF
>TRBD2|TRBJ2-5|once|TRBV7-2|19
TGTGCCAGCAGCATCCCTAGGAGCCGACTAGCGGGAACTCAAGAGACCCAGTACTTC
CASSIPRSRLAGTQETQYF
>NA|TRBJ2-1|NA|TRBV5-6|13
TGTGCCAGCAGCTTGGAGGTGGGACGAGAGCAGTTCTTC
CASSLEVGREQFF
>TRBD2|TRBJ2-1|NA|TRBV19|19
TGTGCCAGTAGTAGGCCCGGTTCTAGCGGGGGACTCTCCTACAATGAGCAGTTCTTC
CASSRPGSSGGLSYNEQFF
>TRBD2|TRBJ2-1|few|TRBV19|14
TGTGCCAGTAGTCCCCGGACTAGGGGTAATGAGCAGTTCTTC
CASSPRTRGNEQFF
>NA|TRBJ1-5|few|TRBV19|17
TGTGCCAGTAGTATGGGGGGATGGGGCAATAGCAATCAGCCCCAGCATTTT
CASSMGGWGNSNQPQHF
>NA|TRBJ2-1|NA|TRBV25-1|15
TGTGCCAGCAGTGATTCGACCACCCCGTATTTTAAGCAGTTCTTC
CASSDSTTPYFKQFF
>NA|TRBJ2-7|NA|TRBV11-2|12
TGTGCCAGCAGCGGACAGCTTTTAGAGCAGTACTTC
CASSGQLLEQYF
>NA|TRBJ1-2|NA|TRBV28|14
TGTGCCAGCAGTTTTGAAGGGAGGGACTATGGCTACACCTTC
CASSFEGRDYGYTF
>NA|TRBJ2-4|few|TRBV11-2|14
TGTGCCAGCAGCCTATCCAGTAATCAAAACATTCAGTACTTC
CASSLSSNQNIQYF
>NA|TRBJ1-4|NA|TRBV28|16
TGTGCCAGCAGCACCCTAGGAGGGCCTATAGGTGAAAAACTGTTTTTT
CASSTLGGPIGEKLFF
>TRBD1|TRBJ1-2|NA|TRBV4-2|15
TGTGCCAGCAGCCAGGGGGACAGCGCTAACTATGGCTACACCTTC
CASSQGDSANYGYTF
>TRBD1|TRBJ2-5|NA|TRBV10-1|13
TGCGCCAGCAGTGTACAACAGGGGGAGACCCAGTACTTC
CASSVQQGETQYF
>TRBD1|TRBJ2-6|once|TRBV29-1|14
TGCAGCGTTACAGGGGTGTCTGGGGCCAACGTCCTGACTTTC
CSVTGVSGANVLTF
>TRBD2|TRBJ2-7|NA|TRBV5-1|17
TGCGCCAGCAGTCGCCACCCCGCGGGAGCTTCGTCCTACGAGCAGTACTTC
CASSRHPAGASSYEQYF
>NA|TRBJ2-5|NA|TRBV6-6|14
TGTGCCAGCAGTTACTCTCAGGTCCCTGAGACCCAGTACTTC
CASSYSQVPETQYF
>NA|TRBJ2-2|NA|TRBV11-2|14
TGTGCCAGCAGCTTGACCACGAGGGGCGGGGAGCTGTTTTTT
CASSLTTRGGELFF
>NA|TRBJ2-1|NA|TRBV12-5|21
TGTGCTAGTGGTTTGGTACTTTCCAGCGGAGGTCGCTACAGCTCCTACAATGAGCAGTTCTTC
CASGLVLSSGGRYSSYNEQFF
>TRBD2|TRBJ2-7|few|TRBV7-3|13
TGTGCCAGCGCACTAGCGGGTACCTACGAGCAGTACTTC
CASALAGTYEQYF
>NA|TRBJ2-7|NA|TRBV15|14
TGTGCCACCAGCAGAGATTTCTCAGGGGACGAGCAGTACTTC
CATSRDFSGDEQYF
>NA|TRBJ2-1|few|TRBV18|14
TGTGCCAGCTCACCACGGGGGAGAAACAATGAGCAGTTCTTC
CASSPRGRNNEQFF
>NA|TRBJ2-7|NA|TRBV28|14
TGTGCCAGCACCCCCTCTAAGACTTTCTACGAGCAGTACTTC
CASTPSKTFYEQYF
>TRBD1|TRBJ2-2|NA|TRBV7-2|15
TGTGCCAGCAGAATGTGGACAGGGGTAGCCGGGGAGCTGTTTTTT
CASRMWTGVAGELFF
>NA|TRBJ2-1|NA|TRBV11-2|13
TGTGCCAGCAGCCGGGGTCGGAACAATGAGCAGTTCTTC
CASSRGRNNEQFF
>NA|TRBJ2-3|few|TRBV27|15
TGTGCCAGCAGTTTTCGGGCGGACCCCACACATACGCAGTATTTT
CASSFRADPTHTQYF
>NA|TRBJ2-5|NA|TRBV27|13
TGTGCCAGCAGCCAGACTAGTATGGAGACCCAGTACTTC
CASSQTSMETQYF
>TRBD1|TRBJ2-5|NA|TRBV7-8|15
TGTGCCAGCAGCTTAGACAGGGGGCCCCAAGAGACCCAGTACTTC
CASSLDRGPQETQYF
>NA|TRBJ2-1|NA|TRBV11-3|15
TGTGCCAGCAGCTTAGTGTTGGGGGGCCAAAATGAGCAGTTCTTC
CASSLVLGGQNEQFF
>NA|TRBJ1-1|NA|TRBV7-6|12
TGTGCCAGCAGCTTAGCACGGGGTGAAGCTTTCTTT
CASSLARGEAFF
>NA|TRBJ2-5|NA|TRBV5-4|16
TGTGCCAGCAGCCCCTCAGGAGGACTACTAAGGGAGACCCAGTACTTC
CASSPSGGLLRETQYF
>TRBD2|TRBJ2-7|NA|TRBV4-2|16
TGTGCCAGCAGCCAAGAGGGACTAGCGGGAGTTGGCGAGCAGTACTTC
CASSQEGLAGVGEQYF
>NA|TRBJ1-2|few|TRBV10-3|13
TGTGCCAGTTTGGTGGGGTCTAACTATGGCTACACCTTC
CASLVGSNYGYTF
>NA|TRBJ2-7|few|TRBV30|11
TGTGCCTGGAATTTCAACTACGAGCAGTACTTC
CAWNFNYEQYF
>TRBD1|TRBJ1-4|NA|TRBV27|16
TGTGCCAGCAGTGCTACCGGGACAGACGCAAATGAAAAACTGTTTTTT
CASSATGTDANEKLFF
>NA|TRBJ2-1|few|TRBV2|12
TGTGCCAGCAGTGTAAGGCAGGGCGAGCAGTTCTTC
CASSVRQGEQFF
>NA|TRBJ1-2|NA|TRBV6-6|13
TGTGCCAGCAGTCCCACCACCACTTCGGCAAGACTCTTC
CASSPTTTSARLF
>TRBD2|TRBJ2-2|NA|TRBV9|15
TGTGCCAGCAGCGTAGTAGCGGGAGACCCCGGGGAGCTGTTTTTT
CASSVVAGDPGELFF
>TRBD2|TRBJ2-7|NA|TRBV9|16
TGTGCCAGCAGCGTAGCCCTGGGGGGGTCGATCTACGAGCAGTACTTC
CASSVALGGSIYEQYF
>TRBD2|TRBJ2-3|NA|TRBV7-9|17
TGTGCCAGCAGCGTCGACCGGCCACTAGCGGGAGGGGATACGCAGTATTTT
CASSVDRPLAGGDTQYF
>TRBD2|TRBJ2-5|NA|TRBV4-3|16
TGCGCCAGCAGCCAAGATAGCGGACTAGCGGGAGGGGCCCAGTACTTC
CASSQDSGLAGGAQYF
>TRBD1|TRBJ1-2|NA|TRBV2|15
TGTGCCAGCAGTGGCGGACAGGGTGAGAACTATGGCTACACCTTC
CASSGGQGENYGYTF
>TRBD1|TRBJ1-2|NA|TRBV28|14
TGTGCCAGCAGTCTGACAGGGGGGTACTATGGCTACACCTTC
CASSLTGGYYGYTF
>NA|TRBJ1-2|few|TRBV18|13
TGTGCCAGCTCACCACAGGCAGACTATGGCTACACCTTC
CASSPQADYGYTF
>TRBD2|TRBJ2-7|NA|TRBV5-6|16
TGTGCCAGCAGTCCGGGACTAGCGGGACAAAAGTTAGCGCAGTACTTC
CASSPGLAGQKLAQYF
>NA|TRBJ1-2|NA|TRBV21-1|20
TGTGCCAGCAGCAAAGAAGGAGGGCGTGTGGGTTGGTCGGCTAACTATGGCTACACCTTC
CASSKEGGRVGWSANYGYTF